A selection of T cell receptor beta chains follows, all from one sample in a study of CD8+CD57+ T cells in acquired aplastic anemia. TCRdb itself ran the reads through MiXCR, one entry per CDR3 protein. The sample comprises approximately 200,000 distinct CDR3 sequences, around 59% of which are singletons, and about 17% rests with the top ten. The sequenced material came from sorted CD4+, CD8+, or CD8+CD57+ T cells (not recorded which) from PBMCs. These receptor sequences come from a human donor in good health, serving as a control. Both conserved end residues are part of each CDR3. D genes are given only for firm matches. Part of the rows lack a size; the others show once, few, many or a class for expanded clones.

d_call	v_call	j_call	clone_size	cdr3_nt	cdr3_aa
.	TRBV25-1	TRBJ2-5	many	TGTGCCAGCAGTGAAGGGGTGGGGGGCCCTCAAGAGACCCAGTACTTC	CASSEGVGGPQETQYF
.	TRBV9	TRBJ1-3	.	TGTGCCAGCAGCGTAGATCCAGGGTTAGAGAACACCATATATTTT	CASSVDPGLENTIYF
TRBD1	TRBV5-1	TRBJ2-1	many	TGCGCCAGCAGCTCGGGACAGGTTAACAATGAGCAGTTCTTC	CASSSGQVNNEQFF
.	TRBV7-8	TRBJ2-5	.	TGTGCCAGCACCCCGGGGGGCAGTAAAGAGACCCAGTACTTC	CASTPGGSKETQYF
TRBD1	TRBV5-8	TRBJ1-2	many	TGTGCCAGCAGCCAGAACGCGGGACAGGGCATCAATGGCTACACCTTC	CASSQNAGQGINGYTF
TRBD1	TRBV6-2/TRBV6-3	TRBJ2-7	once	TGTACCAGCACTTCGACAGGGCACGGGCAGTACTTC	CTSTSTGHGQYF
.	TRBV25-1	TRBJ2-3	few	TGTGCCAGCAGTGGTGGCGGGGTAAGCACAGATACGCAGTATTTT	CASSGGGVSTDTQYF
.	TRBV7-9	TRBJ1-2	.	TGTGCCAGCAGCCCTCCTGGACACGGCGGCTACACCTTC	CASSPPGHGGYTF
TRBD1	TRBV9	TRBJ2-2	many	TGTGCCAGCAGCGGCCACAGGGGTATGGCCGGGGAGCTGTTTTTT	CASSGHRGMAGELFF
TRBD1	TRBV7-2	TRBJ1-1	.	TGTGCCAGCAGCTGGGACAGGGCCTTAGCTGAAGCTTTCTTT	CASSWDRALAEAFF
.	TRBV19	TRBJ1-2	.	TGTGCCAGTATCCAGGGAAACTATGGCTACACCTTC	CASIQGNYGYTF
TRBD1	TRBV10-2	TRBJ2-1	.	TGCGCCAGCAACGCCGGGACAGGGACTAACAATGAGCAGTTCTTC	CASNAGTGTNNEQFF
TRBD2	TRBV6-6	TRBJ2-1	many	TGTGCCAGCATCCACTCAGGCGGGGGCAATGAGCAGTTCTTC	CASIHSGGGNEQFF
TRBD2	TRBV7-9	TRBJ2-3	.	TGTGCCAGCAGCTTATGGAGCGGGGGGGCCACAGATACGCAGTATTTT	CASSLWSGGATDTQYF
.	TRBV7-3	TRBJ2-7	.	TGTGCCAGCAGCTTAGAGACGGGACGGATCTACGAGCAGTACTTC	CASSLETGRIYEQYF
TRBD1	TRBV9	TRBJ2-2	.	TGTGCCAGCAGCGGACAGGGGGTGAGGGACACCGGGGAGCTGTTTTTT	CASSGQGVRDTGELFF
.	TRBV5-1	TRBJ1-1	.	TGCGTCAGCAGCTCAGAAATGATCAGGAGGGACACTGAAGCTTTCTTT	CVSSSEMIRRDTEAFF